This T cell receptor beta chain was identified in a study of blood T cells in healthy people across ages. Study-level findings and limits: TCR beta diversity, measured per million T cells, fell in a roughly linear way with age.

Germline-derived CDR1 and CDR2 are SGHRS and YFSETQ. The CDR3 consists of 15 residues. The V end was cut by 2 bases, the J end by 7 bases, with 13 bases between. Sample-barcoded 5' priming and a J-beta primer mix drove a second PCR of roughly 6 to 12 cycles. At least 2.5 million CDR3-containing paired-end reads were obtained per sample. TCRdb reprocessed the 5' RACE reads via MiXCR and lists one record per CDR3 protein. The table has about 1.1 million distinct CDR3 sequences, more than 30% seen once. This clonotype was seen a few times. Its target is unknown. V is TRBV5-1 and J is TRBJ1-6; maybe TRBD1 (6 bases). Sequenced: blood. The source is a young man in good health. As DNA, the CDR3 is TGCGCCAGCAGCTTAGAGGGGGTGAGGAATTCACCCCTCCACTTT. Translated, it gives CASSLEGVRNSPLHF.